A selection of T cell receptor beta chains follows, all from one sample in a study of blood T cell repertoires in COVID-19. Profiled with immunoSEQ multiplex PCR; TCRdb holds only in-frame clones, not every one. The sample contains hundreds of thousands of clones, more than 85% of which appear only once. What was sequenced was peripheral blood. The receptors originated from a human donor in a cohort sampled during active COVID-19. Both conserved end residues are part of each CDR3. A D gene is named only where the DNA matches it firmly. Not all rows give a size; the values are once, few, many and, for expanded clones, a class.

J: TRBJ2-3
V: TRBV28
size: .
D: .
CDR3: CASSTRQGLTDTQYF
DNA: TGTGCCAGCAGTACCAGACAGGGACTCACAGATACGCAGTATTTT

J: TRBJ2-1
V: TRBV3-1/TRBV3-2
size: .
D: .
CDR3: CASRGRGGYYNEQFF
DNA: TGTGCCAGCAGGGGTAGGGGGGGTTATTACAATGAGCAGTTCTTC

J: TRBJ2-3
V: TRBV4-1
size: .
D: .
CDR3: CASSQHGLAADTQYF
DNA: TGCGCCAGCAGCCAACATGGCTTAGCGGCAGATACGCAGTATTTT

J: TRBJ1-1
V: TRBV3-1/TRBV3-2
size: .
D: .
CDR3: CASSQGSVGAFF
DNA: TGTGCCAGCAGCCAGGGGAGTGTTGGAGCTTTCTTT

J: TRBJ1-1
V: TRBV12-3/TRBV12-4
size: .
D: .
CDR3: CASTRTVNTEAFF
DNA: TGTGCCAGCACCAGAACAGTGAACACTGAAGCTTTCTTT

J: TRBJ1-4
V: TRBV15
size: .
D: .
CDR3: CATSRGGQGREKLFF
DNA: TGTGCCACCAGCAGAGGGGGGCAGGGTAGAGAAAAACTGTTTTTT

J: TRBJ2-1
V: TRBV7-2
size: .
D: TRBD2
CDR3: CASSPRTSLYNEQFF
DNA: TGTGCCAGCAGCCCCCGGACTAGCCTTTACAATGAGCAGTTCTTC

J: TRBJ2-3
V: TRBV4-1
size: once
D: .
CDR3: CASSQDDELAGRTDTQYF
DNA: TGCGCCAGCAGCCAAGATGATGAGTTGGCAGGGAGGACAGATACGCAGTATTTT

J: TRBJ1-5
V: TRBV10-3
size: .
D: .
CDR3: CAISGSRDQPQHF
DNA: TGTGCCATCAGTGGTTCGAGGGATCAGCCCCAGCATTTT

J: TRBJ2-3
V: TRBV20-1
size: .
D: TRBD2
CDR3: CSASASGVTDTQYF
DNA: TGCAGTGCTAGTGCTAGCGGGGTCACAGATACGCAGTATTTT

J: TRBJ1-6
V: TRBV7-9
size: .
D: .
CDR3: CASSLESGLNSPLHF
DNA: TGTGCCAGCAGCTTGGAAAGCGGACTTAATTCACCCCTCCACTTT

J: TRBJ2-1
V: TRBV7-2
size: .
D: .
CDR3: CASSLPSRGNEQFF
DNA: TGTGCCAGCAGCTTACCTAGTCGGGGCAATGAGCAGTTCTTC

J: TRBJ2-3
V: TRBV29-1
size: .
D: .
CDR3: CSVGAGTDTQYF
DNA: TGCAGCGTGGGGGCGGGCACAGATACGCAGTATTTT

J: TRBJ1-3
V: TRBV28
size: few
D: TRBD1
CDR3: CASRYGTVGNTIYF
DNA: TGTGCCAGCAGATACGGGACAGTAGGAAACACCATATATTTT

J: TRBJ2-5
V: TRBV9
size: .
D: TRBD2
CDR3: CASSVGTPGLISKETQYF
DNA: TGTGCCAGCAGCGTAGGGACCCCGGGACTAATATCGAAAGAGACCCAGTACTTC

J: TRBJ2-3
V: TRBV27
size: .
D: TRBD2
CDR3: CASSYTIGGLTTDTQYF
DNA: TGTGCCAGCAGCTACACTATCGGGGGACTAACCACAGATACGCAGTATTTT

J: TRBJ1-5
V: TRBV19
size: .
D: .
CDR3: CASTEYSNQPQHF
DNA: TGTGCCAGTACCGAGTATAGCAATCAGCCCCAGCATTTT

J: TRBJ2-3
V: TRBV10-1
size: .
D: TRBD2
CDR3: CASSDPGEAGIGDTQYF
DNA: TGCGCCAGCAGTGACCCCGGGGAAGCGGGAATTGGAGATACGCAGTATTTT

J: TRBJ1-4
V: TRBV3-1/TRBV3-2
size: .
D: TRBD1
CDR3: CASSQRQGWEKLFF
DNA: TGTGCCAGCAGCCAAAGACAGGGTTGGGAAAAACTGTTTTTT

J: TRBJ2-2
V: TRBV9
size: .
D: TRBD1
CDR3: CASSGGTGPDTGELFF
DNA: TGTGCCAGCAGCGGTGGGACAGGGCCCGACACCGGGGAGCTGTTTTTT

J: TRBJ2-7
V: TRBV6-5
size: .
D: TRBD2
CDR3: CASTSSGSYEQYF
DNA: TGTGCCAGCACCTCTAGCGGGAGCTACGAGCAGTACTTC

J: TRBJ1-4
V: TRBV2
size: .
D: TRBD1
CDR3: CASTRDRFEKLFF
DNA: TGTGCCAGCACCCGGGACAGGTTTGAAAAACTGTTTTTT

J: TRBJ2-7
V: TRBV27
size: .
D: TRBD1
CDR3: CASSSQGFFSYEQYF
DNA: TGTGCCAGCAGTTCACAGGGGTTTTTCTCCTACGAGCAGTACTTC

J: TRBJ2-1
V: TRBV2
size: .
D: .
CDR3: CASSEWAGIGVQFF
DNA: TGTGCCAGCAGTGAGTGGGCAGGAATAGGTGTTCAGTTCTTC